Reported below is one T cell receptor (beta chain). What it binds is unknown. The sample originates from a study of PD-1 blockade in mismatch repair-deficient tumors. For the study at large: All were previously treated, progressing patients with about 12 mismatch repair-deficient cancer types.

Three pembrolizumab responders had their TCRs sequenced. General study points: Tumor-resident clones, often undetectable pretreatment in blood, expanded then contracted after pembrolizumab.

Repertoires were generated with immunoSEQ multiplex PCR, while TCRdb's copy carries only in-frame clones and drops some. The repertoire has approximately 100,000 clones, roughly four fifths of them found once; the top ten carry about 6.3%. The clonotype originates from an adult with mismatch repair-deficient cancer. Sequenced here: peripheral blood, sampled about 33 weeks after starting pembrolizumab.

CDR3 protein: CASSFSPGQGVVLTGFEQYF. The CDR3 DNA reads as TGTGCCAGCAGTTTTTCTCCCGGGCAGGGGGTTGTACTTACCGGTTTCGAGCAGTACTTC. The V call is TRBV27, the J call TRBJ2-7; TRBD1 aligns across 7 bases. CDR3 length: 20 residues. J gave up 6 bases and V 3 bases, and 26 bases lay outside the gene matches. Germline V CDR1 and CDR2: MNHEY, SMNVEV (reference sequence).